This record looks at one TCR beta chain sequence and its context. These data belong to a study of blood T cell repertoires in COVID-19. The assay was immunoSEQ multiplex PCR, and TCRdb's table has in-frame clones only and misses some. The sample holds under 200,000 clones, about 80% seen once. The CDR3 is 15 amino acids. Germline CDR1 and CDR2: MNHEY and SVGEGT. V was clipped by 5 bases and J by 1 base; unmatched bases: 2. The receptor comes from a man in his 60s with acute or convalescent COVID-19. V is TRBV6-2 or TRBV6-3 and J is TRBJ2-3; TRBD2 matches 11 bases. The sequenced material came from peripheral blood. CDR3 region: CASSTTSGGTDTQYF. The CDR3 bases are TGTGCCAGCAGTACGACTAGCGGGGGCACAGATACGCAGTATTTT.